This T cell receptor (beta chain) was captured in a study of shared clonotypes between healthy human individuals (dated by TCRdb to 2018 to 2020). For the wider study: A few men and two women, aged 18 to 49 years, made up the cohort. For each donor, CD4 naive and CD4 memory were each given three plates, CD8 naive was given two plates, and CD8 memory was given one plate. To estimate repertoire size and how much clonotype sharing occurs between individuals, the study deeply sequenced the blood TCR repertoires of several healthy adults. Different laboratories and diverse techniques were used to prepare libraries and sequence TCR repertoires, to increase sequencing depth and limit assay-specific biases. Leukapheresis yielded between about 0.9 and 8.9 billion PBMCs per donor.

TCR CDR3 regions were amplified from genomic DNA by multiplex PCR using the deep immunoSEQ assay. Genomic DNA extracted from each cell subset was distributed evenly over all wells of several immunoSEQ 96-well plates, and each plate served as one replicate. For sorted subsets, 200 to 250 ng of genomic DNA, equivalent to around 30,000 T cell genomes, went into each replicate PCR. The purified libraries were quantified using a Qubit 3.0 fluorometer, sized with a Bioanalyzer 2100, and then quantified again using the KAPA Library Quantification kit. Every immunoSEQ 96-well plate was sequenced on a dedicated single-read 150-cycle Illumina NextSeq 550 flow cell. The published analysis was carried out like this. Because only junctional sequences without quality scores were contained in the immunoSEQ output, filtering matching that applied to full-length reads could not be performed. To assign V/J genes and CDR3, sequences were annotated against IMGT germline references using PyIR, a Python wrapper for IgBLAST v1.9. Any read was removed if the V/J assignment was weak (E-value above 1e-6), the CDR3 was missing, or the read contained stop codons, out-of-frame junctions, or ambiguous translated residues. V3J clonotypes were defined as sequences sharing an identical inferred V gene, J gene, and CDR3 amino acid sequence. Percentage overlap between repertoires was computed as shared unique clonotypes divided by the size of the smaller repertoire. RTK rarefaction, the Chao1 estimator, and Recon v2.1 estimates of unobserved clonotypes were used to assess repertoire richness. Generation probabilities for all TCRbeta clonotypes obtained by the gDNA method from a few donors were computed using OLGA. This immuneACCESS table, as held by TCRdb, lists in-frame sequences with V and J called but not all clones. Of the missing ones, under half trace to an unresolved V gene in checked studies; the others have no known cause. Clone size and V and J calls were adopted from that table, with D and trimming inferred from the DNA. The sample table lists around 2.1 million clones, under 95% of them with a count of one. The ten largest make up around 1.7% of the sample.

On this clone itself: Its antigen is currently not known. No much larger clone is present one base from it, and per-base qualities are unavailable.

CDR1 MDHEN and CDR2 SYDVKM were looked up in the germline V gene. The cysteine opens and the phenylalanine closes a CDR3 of 12 amino acids. The entry retains the CDR3 DNA only, 36 bases that are in frame from base 1. V is cut by 8 bases and J by 5 bases, and the space between the germline ends is 13 bases. CD8 naive samples were CD45RO-negative cells positively selected for CCR7, giving a CD45RA+CCR7+ population that excluded TemRA cells. The donors were healthy, HIV-negative adults with no recently reported acute infections or vaccinations. Only Caucasian adults living in Nashville, Tennessee, USA were represented among the donors. Blood was collected by leukapheresis, and PBMCs were isolated by Ficoll-Histopaque density gradient centrifugation and then cryopreserved in liquid nitrogen vapor phase. Analytical flow cytometry was used to check the purity and quantity of every magnetically sorted T cell population. Genomic DNA was isolated from every sorted fraction and measured by UV absorbance on a Nanodrop 2000c.

Overall study outcomes, separate from this receptor: Estimated clonotype richness was generally larger for naive than for memory subsets. Higher generation probabilities were observed for clonotypes shared by all four sorted-subset donors than for non-shared clonotypes. Approximately 5% of naive CD4, 3.5% of naive CD8, 2% to 2.5% of memory CD4, and 0.4% of memory CD8 clonotypes were shared across several donors. Pairwise subsampling indicated that sequencing depth was expected to affect the degree of clonotype sharing among donors. The small number of donors limited the genetic and exposure-history diversity represented. Incomplete sequencing was indicated by rarefaction of sorted-subset datasets, despite the large sequencing depth. Only blood was sampled, and tissue TCR repertoires likely differ from those in blood.

Sequencing was done on a sample of naive CD8+ T cells from PBMCs. The label giving this sample's cell subset or site can be read as: CD45RA+CCR7+. This clonotype originated in a man younger than 30 in good health. Some clones in this sample may be carry-over from other donors' samples. In this chain, TRBV28 is recombined with TRBJ2-7, with no reliable assignment of the D segment. The DNA is TGTGCCAGCCGAAGTCGGGCCCACGAGCAGTACTTC. Its product reads: CASRSRAHEQYF.